This T cell receptor (beta chain) was identified in a study of T cells in Graves' hyperthyroidism and ophthalmopathy. Overall study findings and caveats: The model's output predicted ophthalmopathy at a median of roughly 6.9 months prior to onset.

Reasons for excluding patients were uncontrolled infection, other autoimmune disease, pregnancy or lactation. RNA transcripts yielded amplified TCR beta CDR3 regions. First-round RT-PCR of the TCR CDR3 relied on the HTBI primer set. TCRdb re-called the multiplex PCR reads through MiXCR, storing one row per CDR3 protein. The sample includes some 490,000 distinct CDR3 sequences, roughly 23% of them seen just once. The table lists this clonotype with many counts. Its antigen is unidentified. The specimen sequenced was blood. The TCR comes from a woman aged 70 to 79 with Graves' ophthalmopathy.

Here the CDR3 DNA reads TGTGCCAGCAGCCCCGCCCAGGATCAGCCCCAGCATTTT. Translating it yields CASSPAQDQPQHF. The V and J genes are TRBV7-9 and TRBJ1-5; D gene unclear. The germline gives CDR1 SEHNR, CDR2 FQNEAQ (reference sequence). The CDR3 is 13 amino acids. V was clipped by 5 bases and J by 5 bases, with 10 bases between them.